Shown below are 26 T cell receptor beta chains from a single sample sequenced in a study of technical replicates of blood from a handful of donors (dated by TCRdb to the late 2010s). Preparation of the library involved the immunoSEQ multiplex PCR assay. TCRdb limited this immuneACCESS table to in-frame rearrangements with V and J called. A share of clones is missing; checked studies link under half to unresolved V genes, and the rest is unexplained. A total of 70,000 or so clones appear in this sample, 88% of them only once. 3.5% to 5.5% of the sample lies in the top ten. The sequenced sample was PBMCs. Receptors were obtained from a human donor in good health. Some clones in this sample may be carry-over from other donors' samples.

This clone was observed a single time. The chain links TRBV7-2 to TRBJ1-1; 8 positions agree with TRBD1. With 8 bases clipped from V and 5 bases from J, the junction kept 10 bases outside the gene matches. Germline CDR1 is SGHTA and CDR2 is FQGNSA. The CDR3 runs 14 residues. The CDR3, as DNA: TGTGCCAGCGGCGGGCAGGGGGCGCCTACTGAAGCTTTCTTT. It codes for CASGGQGAPTEAFF.

The chain recombines TRBV5-3 with TRBJ2-1; D not certain. TRBV5-3 is sorted into the ORF group, with uncertain function. This CDR3 region has 14 residues. V lost 7 bases, J lost 10 bases, and 21 bases lay in between. This chain's CDR3 is CARLPVAPFYEQFF. CDR3 nucleotides: TGTGCCAGACTACCGGTAGCTCCTTTTTACGAGCAGTTCTTC.

This clone has only a few counts. V is TRBV7-9 and J is TRBJ2-7; tentative D call: TRBD2 (5 bases). The CDR3 consists of 14 residues. CDR1 and CDR2 from the germline V gene are SEHNR and FQNEAQ (reference sequence). V lost 5 bases and J lost 1, with 12 bases in between. CDR3 DNA: TGTGCCAGCAGCACCCTACTAGGATCCTACGAGCAGTACTTC. Its protein is CASSTLLGSYEQYF.

V gene TRBV9 combines with J gene TRBJ1-4; D not certain. This CDR3 contains 15 residues. Germline V gene lookup returns CDR1 SGDLS and CDR2 YYNGEE. V dropped 4 bases and J dropped 6 bases, with 16 bases sitting between them. Here the CDR3 DNA reads TGTGCCAGCAGCCCCGAAGGGTTCGGGGATGAAAAACTGTTTTTT. Its protein is CASSPEGFGDEKLFF.

The rearrangement links TRBV6-1 to TRBJ1-6; no clear D. Trimming left V 2 bases short and J 0 bases short, with 11 bases between. This CDR3 is 17 amino acids long. CDR1 MNHNS and CDR2 SASEGT come from the germline V gene. The CDR3 spells CASSEFPPSSYNSPLHF. CDR3 DNA sequence: TGTGCCAGCAGTGAATTCCCCCCCAGCTCCTATAATTCACCCCTCCACTTT.

This chain links TRBV7-6 with TRBJ2-1; a weak D match, TRBD2 (5 bases). The CDR3 is made up of 15 amino acids. The V end was cut by 0 bases, the J end by 9 bases, with 15 bases between. In germline, CDR1 is SGHVS, CDR2 FNYEAQ. CDR3 protein: CASSLAGGGRLEQFF. The CDR3 DNA reads as TGTGCCAGCAGCTTAGCTGGCGGCGGGCGGCTTGAGCAGTTCTTC.

The J gene is TRBJ2-5, the V gene TRBV6-6, with TRBD2 identical over 8 bases. From germline, CDR1 is MNHNY and CDR2 SVGAGI (reference sequence). The CDR3 has 15 amino acids. V gave up 6 bases and J gave up 4 bases; unmatched junction bases: 10. This CDR3 reads CASSRGGAERETQYF. CDR3 nucleotide sequence: TGTGCCAGCAGCCGGGGGGGGGCTGAGAGAGAGACCCAGTACTTC.

The chain employs TRBV18 and TRBJ1-5; 11 nucleotides line up with TRBD1. The V segment lost 3 bases and the J segment 7 bases; nucleotides outside the gene matches: 5. Germline V gives CDR1 KGHSH, CDR2 LQKENI. CDR3 size: 15 residues. The CDR3 loop is CASSPRTGGEQPQHF. The CDR3 nucleotides read TGTGCCAGCTCACCCCGGACAGGGGGCGAACAGCCCCAGCATTTT.

V is TRBV27 and J is TRBJ2-3; 7 bases map to TRBD2. V was clipped by 1 base and J by 3 bases; unmatched bases: 4. The CDR3 contains 15 residues. CDR1 and CDR2 from the germline V gene are MNHEY and SMNVEV (reference sequence). As DNA, the CDR3 is TGTGCCAGCAGTTTATTAAACGGGGGGACAGATACGCAGTATTTT. This gives the protein CASSLLNGGTDTQYF.

The V gene is TRBV7-9, the J gene TRBJ1-1; 7 bases are shared with TRBD1. This CDR3 is 15 amino acids long. V shed 5 bases and J 5 bases; nucleotides not matched to a gene: 11. Germline assignment: CDR1 SEHNR and CDR2 FQNEAQ (reference sequence). The CDR3 nucleotides read TGTGCCAGCAGCCTGGAGGGGACAGTCGGTACTGAAGCTTTCTTT. It codes for CASSLEGTVGTEAFF.

The rearrangement joins TRBV4-3 to TRBJ2-7; no firm D call. CDR3 length: 14 residues. V was shortened by 0 bases and J by 3 bases, with 9 bases between the two germline ends. Germline-derived CDR1 and CDR2 are LGHNA and YSLEER. Here the CDR3 DNA reads TGCGCCAGCAGCCAAGATCCCCGGAGCTACGAGCAGTACTTC. Its protein product is CASSQDPRSYEQYF.

This chain uses TRBV6-5 with TRBJ2-3, with 10 bases matching TRBD2. The V and J ends lost 5 bases and 5 bases, in that order; junction bases with no gene match: 7. This CDR3 contains 15 residues. Germline CDR1 and CDR2: MNHEY and SVGAGI. In DNA form, the CDR3 reads TGTGCCAGCAGTCTAAGCGGGGGGGCCGTAGATACGCAGTATTTT. Amino acid sequence: CASSLSGGAVDTQYF.

This clone was observed once. The gene calls are TRBV29-1 and TRBJ1-3; D ambiguous. V was trimmed by 3 bases and J by 7 bases, leaving 7 bases between them. Germline CDR1 SQVTM, CDR2 ANQGSEA. The CDR3 has 11 residues. CDR3 coding DNA: TGCAGCGTTGATGAGGGCAACACCATATATTTT. Translated: CSVDEGNTIYF.

This chain joins TRBV9 and TRBJ2-7, with 8 bases aligning to TRBD2. The V gene end was trimmed by 3 bases and the J gene end by 3 bases; junction bases not matched to a gene: 11. The germline CDR1 and CDR2 sequences are SGDLS and YYNGEE. The CDR3 is 16 amino acids. Here the CDR3 reads CASSAGGLAGIYEQYF. In nucleotides, the CDR3 is TGTGCCAGCAGCGCCGGTGGGTTAGCGGGAATCTACGAGCAGTACTTC.

The J gene is TRBJ2-3, the V gene TRBV7-2; possible D gene TRBD2, 7 bases. Germline V CDR1 and CDR2: SGHTA, FQGNSA. Trimming cost V 1 base and J 2 bases, with 13 bases left between them. The CDR3 has 16 residues. The CDR3 DNA is TGTGCCAGCAGCTTAGTAGGGGGGGCCTACACAGATACGCAGTATTTT. It translates to CASSLVGGAYTDTQYF.

This clone showed up just a few times. The J gene is TRBJ1-1, the V gene TRBV7-3; no clear D gene. The germline V and J ends were trimmed by 3 bases and 1 base, with 6 bases remaining between them. The germline V gene has CDR1 SGHTA and CDR2 FQGTGA. This CDR3 is 13 amino acids long. The CDR3 loop is CASSFRGNTEAFF. CDR3 DNA: TGTGCCAGCAGCTTCCGGGGGAACACTGAAGCTTTCTTT.

This clone ranks as medium-sized. V usage is TRBV7-6 and J usage is TRBJ2-1; 9 bases are a match to TRBD2. The CDR3 is 16 amino acids. The ends lost 1 base at V and 4 bases at J; junction bases unmatched: 5. The germline V gene encodes CDR1 SGHVS and CDR2 FNYEAQ. The CDR3 sequence: CASSLETSGKYNEQFF. The CDR3 coding sequence is TGTGCCAGCAGCTTAGAGACTAGCGGAAAATACAATGAGCAGTTCTTC.

Only one count was recorded for this clone. J is TRBJ2-1 and V is TRBV5-6, with TRBD2 identical over 8 bases. Looked up from germline, CDR1 is SGHDT and CDR2 is YYEEEE. The CDR3 contains 18 residues. The V gene end was trimmed by 0 bases and the J gene end by 4 bases; junction bases not matched to a gene: 12. The CDR3 sequence: CASSLGGSGSRLYNEQFF. The CDR3 DNA reads as TGTGCCAGCAGCTTGGGGGGCAGCGGGAGCCGCCTTTACAATGAGCAGTTCTTC.

This CDR3 reads CASSPPTSGGRNEQYF. Here the CDR3 DNA reads TGTGCCAGCTCACCCCCGACTAGCGGGGGGCGGAACGAGCAGTACTTC. This sequence joins TRBV18 and TRBJ2-7, with 13 nucleotides matching TRBD2. The CDR3 loop spans 16 amino acids. Germline assignment: CDR1 KGHSH and CDR2 LQKENI. The V segment lost 3 bases and the J segment 5 bases; nucleotides outside the gene matches: 7.

The rearrangement joins TRBV11-2 to TRBJ2-1; 7 positions agree with TRBD2. The CDR3 covers 14 residues. Germline-derived CDR1 and CDR2 are SGHAT and FQNNGV. Losses at the gene ends were 6 bases for V and 10 bases for J; bases not matched to a gene: 12. The CDR3 nucleotides read TGTGCCAGCAGGCTCGCCCTGGGGGGGAGGGAGCAGTTCTTC. It encodes CASRLALGGREQFF.

This chain joins TRBV18 and TRBJ1-1; D gene uncertain. Germline V gene sequence: CDR1 KGHSH, CDR2 LQKENI. Trimming shortened V by 2 bases and J by 8 bases, and 12 bases separated the two germline ends. CDR3 size: 13 residues. The CDR3 DNA reads TGTGCCAGCTCACCAGCGGGGAGCTCGGAAGCTTTCTTT. Amino acid sequence: CASSPAGSSEAFF. The entire variable domain, with the rest obtained from reference TRBV18 and TRBJ1-1, is as follows: NAGVMQNPRHLVRRRGQEARLRCSPMKGHSHVYWYRQLPEEGLKFMVYLQKENIIDESGMPKERFSAEFPKEGPSILRIQQVVRGDSAAYFCASSPAGSSEAFFGQGTRLTVV.

The chain joins TRBV7-2 to TRBJ2-2; tentatively, D is TRBD2 (7 bases). The CDR3 extends over 17 amino acids. The germline V gene has CDR1 SGHTA and CDR2 FQGNSA. The germline V and J ends were trimmed by 7 bases and 1 base, with 19 bases remaining between them. The CDR3 bases are TGTGCCAGCACCCAAAAAACGGGGGGCCGGAACACCGGGGAGCTGTTTTTT. Its translation: CASTQKTGGRNTGELFF. The full variable domain, in which reference TRBV7-2 and TRBJ2-2 provide the parts outside the CDR3, is GAGVSQSPSNKVTEKGKDVELRCDPISGHTALYWYRQSLGQGLEFLIYFQGNSAPDKSGLPSDRFSAERTGGSVSTLTIQRTQQEDSAVYLCASTQKTGGRNTGELFFGEGSRLTVL.

The J gene is TRBJ2-2, the V gene TRBV6-5, with D possibly TRBD1 on 5 matching bases. Germline CDR1 and CDR2: MNHEY and SVGAGI. Between the trimmed V and J ends, which lost 2 bases and 5 bases, there was a span of 12 bases. This CDR3 is 15 amino acids long. The CDR3 sequence is CASSYMQGGTGELFF. The CDR3 DNA sequence: TGTGCCAGCAGTTACATGCAGGGTGGAACCGGGGAGCTGTTTTTT.

The gene calls are TRBV5-1 and TRBJ1-2; D perhaps matches TRBD1 (5 bases). The CDR3 length is 15 residues. V lost 5 bases, J lost 3 bases, and 17 bases lay in between. The germline V gene has CDR1 SGHRS and CDR2 YFSETQ. CDR3 DNA: TGCGCCAGCAGAATCTCCGGGAGGGACCACTATGGCTACACCTTC. This codes for CASRISGRDHYGYTF.

The chain recombines TRBV7-9 with TRBJ2-1; TRBD2 aligns across 12 bases. The CDR3 has 16 residues. Unmatched junction bases numbered 10, after V lost 5 bases and J lost 8 bases. Germline-derived CDR1 and CDR2 are SEHNR and FQNEAQ (reference sequence). CDR3 bases: TGTGCCAGCAGCCGACTAGCGGGAGAGGGTAGCGATGAGCAGTTCTTC. Its protein product is CASSRLAGEGSDEQFF.

The gene calls are TRBV4-3 and TRBJ2-3; the match to TRBD2 covers 10 bases. The CDR3 is 20 amino acids. The germline V gene encodes CDR1 LGHNA and CDR2 YSLEER. Germline trimming cut 1 base from V and 3 bases from J; bases unmatched to any gene: 16. CDR3 region: CASSQGFGEREGPRTDTQYF. The CDR3 nucleotides read TGCGCCAGCAGCCAAGGGTTCGGGGAGCGGGAGGGCCCTCGGACAGATACGCAGTATTTT.